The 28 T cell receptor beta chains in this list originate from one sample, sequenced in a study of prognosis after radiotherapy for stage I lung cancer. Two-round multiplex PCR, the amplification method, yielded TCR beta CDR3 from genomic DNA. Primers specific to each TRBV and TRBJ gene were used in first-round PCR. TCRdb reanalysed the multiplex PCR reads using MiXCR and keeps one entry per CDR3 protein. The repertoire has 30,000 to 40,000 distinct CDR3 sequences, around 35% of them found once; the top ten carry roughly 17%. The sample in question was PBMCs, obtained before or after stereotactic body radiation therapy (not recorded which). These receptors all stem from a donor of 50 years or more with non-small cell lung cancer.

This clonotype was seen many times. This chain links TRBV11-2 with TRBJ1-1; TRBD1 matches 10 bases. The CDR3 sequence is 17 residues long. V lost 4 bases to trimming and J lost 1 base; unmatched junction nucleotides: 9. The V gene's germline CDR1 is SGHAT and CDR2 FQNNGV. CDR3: CASSWGQGWTRNTEAFF. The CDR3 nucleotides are TGTGCCAGCAGCTGGGGACAGGGGTGGACCCGGAACACTGAAGCTTTCTTT.

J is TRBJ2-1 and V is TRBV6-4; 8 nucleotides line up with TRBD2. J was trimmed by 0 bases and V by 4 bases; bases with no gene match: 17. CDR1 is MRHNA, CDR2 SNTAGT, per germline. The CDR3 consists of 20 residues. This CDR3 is CASSAVAILAGRSSYNEQFF. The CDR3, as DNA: TGTGCCAGCAGTGCCGTAGCCATCCTAGCGGGCCGGAGCTCCTACAATGAGCAGTTCTTC.

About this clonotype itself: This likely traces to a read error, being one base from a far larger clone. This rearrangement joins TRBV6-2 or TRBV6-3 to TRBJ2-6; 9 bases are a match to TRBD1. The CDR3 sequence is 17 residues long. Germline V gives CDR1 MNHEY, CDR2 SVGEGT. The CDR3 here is CASISGTGYSGTNVLTF. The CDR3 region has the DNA TGTGCCAGCATATCCGGGACAGGGTACTCTGGGACCAACGTCCTGACTTTC.

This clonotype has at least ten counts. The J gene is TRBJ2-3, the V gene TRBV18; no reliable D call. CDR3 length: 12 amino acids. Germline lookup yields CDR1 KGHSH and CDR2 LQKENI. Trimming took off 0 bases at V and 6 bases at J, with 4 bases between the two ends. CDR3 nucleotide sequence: TGTGCCAGCTCACCACCGGGGGATACGCAGTATTTT. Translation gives CASSPPGDTQYF.

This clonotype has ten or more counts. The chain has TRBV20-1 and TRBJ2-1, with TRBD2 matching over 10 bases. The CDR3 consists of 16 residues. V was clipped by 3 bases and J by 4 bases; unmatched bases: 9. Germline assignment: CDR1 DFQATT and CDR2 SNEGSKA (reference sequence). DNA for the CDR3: TGCAGTGCTAGGGCTAGCGGGGGAGAAAAGTACAATGAGCAGTTCTTC. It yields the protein CSARASGGEKYNEQFF.

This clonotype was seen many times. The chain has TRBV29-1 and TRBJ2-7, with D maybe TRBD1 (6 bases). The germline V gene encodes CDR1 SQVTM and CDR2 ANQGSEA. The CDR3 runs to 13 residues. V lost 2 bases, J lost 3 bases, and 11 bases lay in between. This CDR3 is CSVETGRVYEQYF. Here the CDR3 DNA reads TGCAGCGTTGAAACAGGGCGTGTCTACGAGCAGTACTTC.

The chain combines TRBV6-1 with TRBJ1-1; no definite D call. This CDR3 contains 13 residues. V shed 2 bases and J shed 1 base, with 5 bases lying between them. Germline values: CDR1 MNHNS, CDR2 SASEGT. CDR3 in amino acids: CASSENRNTEAFF. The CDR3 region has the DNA TGTGCCAGCAGTGAAAATCGGAACACTGAAGCTTTCTTT.

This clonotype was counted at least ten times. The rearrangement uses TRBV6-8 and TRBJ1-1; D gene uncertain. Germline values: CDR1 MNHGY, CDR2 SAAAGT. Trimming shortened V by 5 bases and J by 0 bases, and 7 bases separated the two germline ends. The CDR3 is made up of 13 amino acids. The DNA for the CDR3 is TGTGCCAGCAGTCTTCAGGTGAACACTGAAGCTTTCTTT. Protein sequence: CASSLQVNTEAFF.

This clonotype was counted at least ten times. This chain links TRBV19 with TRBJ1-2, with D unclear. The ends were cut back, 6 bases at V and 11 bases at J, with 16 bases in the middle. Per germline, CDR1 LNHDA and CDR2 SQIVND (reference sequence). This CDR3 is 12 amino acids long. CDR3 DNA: TGTGCCAGTAGCGAAATACGGGAACGGTACACCTTC. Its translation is CASSEIRERYTF. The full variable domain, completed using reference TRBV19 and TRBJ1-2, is DGGITQSPKYLFRKEGQNVTLSCEQNLNHDAMYWYRQDPGQGLRLIYYSQIVNDFQKGDIAEGYSVSREKKESFPLTVTSAQKNPTAFYLCASSEIRERYTFGSGTRLTVV.

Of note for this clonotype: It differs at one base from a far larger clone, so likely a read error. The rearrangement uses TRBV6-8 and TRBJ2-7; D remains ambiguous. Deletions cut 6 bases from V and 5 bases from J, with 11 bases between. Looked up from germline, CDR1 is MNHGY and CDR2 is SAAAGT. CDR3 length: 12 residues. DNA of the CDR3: TGTGCCAGCAGCCTAGGGTTCCACGAGCAGTACTTC. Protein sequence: CASSLGFHEQYF.

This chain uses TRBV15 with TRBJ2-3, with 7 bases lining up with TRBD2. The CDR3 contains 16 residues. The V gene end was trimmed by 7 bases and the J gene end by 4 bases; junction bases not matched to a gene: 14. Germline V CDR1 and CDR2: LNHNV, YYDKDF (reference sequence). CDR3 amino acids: CATIGLAGRGADTQYF. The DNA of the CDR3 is TGTGCCACCATCGGACTGGCTGGCCGGGGGGCAGATACGCAGTATTTT.

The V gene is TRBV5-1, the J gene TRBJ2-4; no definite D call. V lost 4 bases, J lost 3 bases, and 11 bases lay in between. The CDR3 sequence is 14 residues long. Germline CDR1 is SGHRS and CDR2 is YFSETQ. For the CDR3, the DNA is TGCGCCAGCAGCCCCACGTCGGGCAAAAACATTCAGTACTTC. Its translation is CASSPTSGKNIQYF.

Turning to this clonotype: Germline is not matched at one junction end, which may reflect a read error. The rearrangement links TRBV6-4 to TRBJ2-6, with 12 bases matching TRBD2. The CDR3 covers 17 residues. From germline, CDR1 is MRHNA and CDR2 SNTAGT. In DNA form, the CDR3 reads TGTGCCAGCAGTGGGACTAGCGGGACGGCTGGGGTCAACTTCCTGACTTTC. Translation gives CASSGTSGTAGVNFLTF.

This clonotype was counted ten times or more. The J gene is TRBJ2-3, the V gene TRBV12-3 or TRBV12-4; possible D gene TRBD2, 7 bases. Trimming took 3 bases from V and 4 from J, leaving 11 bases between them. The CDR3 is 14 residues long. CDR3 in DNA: TGTGCCAGCAGTTTGGGGGGGGGCCCAGATACGCAGTATTTT. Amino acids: CASSLGGGPDTQYF.

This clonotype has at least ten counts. The CDR3: CATNRDSNQPQHF. CDR3 bases: TGTGCCACCAACAGGGATAGCAATCAGCCCCAGCATTTT. This chain joins TRBV10-3 and TRBJ1-5; D is possibly TRBD1 (6 bases). Germline assignment: CDR1 ENHRY and CDR2 SYGVKD. The CDR3 extends over 13 amino acids. V was pared by 10 bases and J by 0 bases, with 10 bases between.

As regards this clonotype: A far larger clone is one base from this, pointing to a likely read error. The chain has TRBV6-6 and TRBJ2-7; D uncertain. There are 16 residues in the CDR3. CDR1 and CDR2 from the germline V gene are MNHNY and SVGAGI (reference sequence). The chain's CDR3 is CASSYSKYSVSYDQYF. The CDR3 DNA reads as TGTGCCAGCAGTTACTCGAAATACAGCGTCTCCTACGATCAGTACTTC.

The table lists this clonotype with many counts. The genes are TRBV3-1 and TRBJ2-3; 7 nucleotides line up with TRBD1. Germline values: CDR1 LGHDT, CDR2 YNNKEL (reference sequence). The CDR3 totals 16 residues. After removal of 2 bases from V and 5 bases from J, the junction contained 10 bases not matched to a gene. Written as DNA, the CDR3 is TGTGCCAGCAGCCAATTGAGACAGGGCTTTGGAGATACGCAGTATTTT. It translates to CASSQLRQGFGDTQYF.

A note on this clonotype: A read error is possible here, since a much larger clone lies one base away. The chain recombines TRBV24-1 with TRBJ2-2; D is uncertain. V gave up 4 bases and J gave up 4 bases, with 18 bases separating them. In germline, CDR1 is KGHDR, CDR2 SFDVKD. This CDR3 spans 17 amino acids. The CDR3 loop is CATSDQTPSGSTGELFF. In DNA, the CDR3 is TGTGCCACCAGTGACCAGACCCCGTCTGGGTCCACCGGGGAGCTGTTTTTT.

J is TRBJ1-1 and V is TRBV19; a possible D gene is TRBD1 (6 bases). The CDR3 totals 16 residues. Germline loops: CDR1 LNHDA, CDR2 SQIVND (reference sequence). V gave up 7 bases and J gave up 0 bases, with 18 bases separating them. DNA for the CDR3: TGTGCCAGTATAAGGGGGTTCTGCTTCATGAACACTGAAGCTTTCTTT. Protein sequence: CASIRGFCFMNTEAFF.

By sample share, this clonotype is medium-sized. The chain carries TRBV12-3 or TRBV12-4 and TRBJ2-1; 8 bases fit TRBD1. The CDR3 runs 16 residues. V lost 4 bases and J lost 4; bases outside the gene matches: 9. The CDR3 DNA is TGTGCCAGCAGTTCCAGGGAAGGGACAGGTTACAATGAGCAGTTCTTC. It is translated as CASSSREGTGYNEQFF.

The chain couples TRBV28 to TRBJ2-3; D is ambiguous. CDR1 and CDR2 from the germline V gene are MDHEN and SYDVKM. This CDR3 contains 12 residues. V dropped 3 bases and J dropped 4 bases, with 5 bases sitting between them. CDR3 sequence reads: CASSLLPDTQYF. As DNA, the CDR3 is TGTGCCAGCAGTTTGTTGCCAGATACGCAGTATTTT.

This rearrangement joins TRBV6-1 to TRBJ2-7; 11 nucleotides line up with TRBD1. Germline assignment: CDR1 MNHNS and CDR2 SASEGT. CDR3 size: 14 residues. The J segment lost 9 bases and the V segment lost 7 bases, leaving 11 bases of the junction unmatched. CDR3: CASTPYGTGGRQYF. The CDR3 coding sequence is TGTGCCAGCACCCCCTACGGGACAGGGGGACGGCAGTACTTC.

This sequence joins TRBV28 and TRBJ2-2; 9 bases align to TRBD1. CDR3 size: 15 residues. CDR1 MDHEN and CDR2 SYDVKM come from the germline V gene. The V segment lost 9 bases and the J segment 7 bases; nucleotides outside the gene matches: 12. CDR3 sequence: CARIKGDRVDGELFF. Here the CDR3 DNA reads TGTGCCAGAATCAAGGGGGACAGGGTTGACGGGGAGCTGTTTTTT.

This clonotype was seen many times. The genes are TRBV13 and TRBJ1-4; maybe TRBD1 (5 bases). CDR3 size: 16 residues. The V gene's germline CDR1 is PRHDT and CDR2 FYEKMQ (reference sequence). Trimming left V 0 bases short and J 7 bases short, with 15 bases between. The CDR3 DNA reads TGTGCCAGCAGCTTAGGTTACGAGGGGCGGGTTGAAAAACTGTTTTTT. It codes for CASSLGYEGRVEKLFF.

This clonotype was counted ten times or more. CDR3 amino acids: CASSTAGRYYEQYF. CDR3 in DNA: TGTGCCAGTAGTACAGCGGGAAGGTACTACGAGCAGTACTTC. The chain employs TRBV19 and TRBJ2-7; 7 bases align to TRBD2. The trim removed 4 bases at V and 3 bases at J, leaving 6 bases unmatched. The CDR3 covers 14 residues. Germline loops: CDR1 LNHDA, CDR2 SQIVND (reference sequence).

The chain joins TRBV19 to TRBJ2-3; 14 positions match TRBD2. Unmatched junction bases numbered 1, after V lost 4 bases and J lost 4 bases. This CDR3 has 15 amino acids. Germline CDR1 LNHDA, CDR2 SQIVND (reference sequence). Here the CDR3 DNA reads TGTGCCAGTAGTACGGGACTAGCGGGAGCAGATACGCAGTATTTT. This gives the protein CASSTGLAGADTQYF.

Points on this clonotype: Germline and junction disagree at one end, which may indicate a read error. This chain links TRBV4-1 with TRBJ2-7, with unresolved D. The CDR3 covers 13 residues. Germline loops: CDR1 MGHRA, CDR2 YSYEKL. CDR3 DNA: TGCGCCAGCAGCCAAGATGTCTGGCACGATCAGTACTTC. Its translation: CASSQDVWHDQYF.

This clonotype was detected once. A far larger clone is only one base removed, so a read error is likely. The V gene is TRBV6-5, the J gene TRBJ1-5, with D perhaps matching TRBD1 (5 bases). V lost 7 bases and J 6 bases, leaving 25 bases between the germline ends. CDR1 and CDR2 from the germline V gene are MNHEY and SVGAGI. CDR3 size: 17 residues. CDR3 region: CASISGLDGGGLQPQHF. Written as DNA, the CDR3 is TGTGCCAGCATCTCAGGCCTTGACGGGGGAGGTCTTCAGCCCCAGCATTTT.